The 18 T cell receptor beta chains presented below share a single source sample, sequenced in a study of shared clonotypes between healthy human individuals. Sequencing used immunoSEQ multiplex PCR; TCRdb keeps in-frame clones, though not all of them. The sample includes a few million clones, around 95% of them seen just once. Input material: naive CD4+ T cells sorted from blood. Sample subset: CD45RA+ positively selected. The receptor set was obtained from a man younger than 30 in good health.

This clone appeared a single time. The V and J genes are TRBV6-6 and TRBJ2-7; 11 bases are shared with TRBD2. Trimming at V came to 11 bases and at J to 3 bases, leaving 9 bases not matched to a gene. This CDR3 comprises 14 residues. Germline V CDR1 and CDR2: MNHNY, SVGAGI (reference sequence). The CDR3 loop reads CASHGLAGVYEQYF. In DNA form, the CDR3 reads TGTGCCTCACACGGACTAGCGGGTGTCTACGAGCAGTACTTC.

The chain combines TRBV4-1 with TRBJ2-7, with 8 bases matching TRBD2. The CDR3 spans 16 residues. Germline V gene data show CDR1 as MGHRA and CDR2 as YSYEKL. Trimming at V came to 4 bases and at J to 2 bases, leaving 10 bases not matched to a gene. The CDR3 nucleotides read TGCGCCAGCAGCCCCCAGGGGCGGGGGGTGCCCTACGAGCAGTACTTC. This gives the protein CASSPQGRGVPYEQYF.

The chain uses TRBV5-1 and TRBJ2-1, with D maybe TRBD2 (5 bases). CDR1 is SGHRS and CDR2 is YFSETQ in the germline V gene. Trimming cost V 0 bases and J 6 bases, with 22 bases left between them. The CDR3 extends over 18 amino acids. The CDR3 DNA sequence: TGCGCCAGCAGCTTGGAAAAAAAGGGTACTAGTATGTCCAATGAGCAGTTCTTC. The encoded protein is CASSLEKKGTSMSNEQFF.

This chain links TRBV5-4 with TRBJ1-2; 7 nucleotides match TRBD1. The CDR3 is 13 amino acids. V trimming: 1 base; J trimming: 7 bases; junction bases outside the gene matches: 4. The germline gives CDR1 SGHNT, CDR2 YYREEE (reference sequence). This chain's CDR3 is CASSLQGGGGYTF. Written as DNA, the CDR3 is TGTGCCAGCAGCTTGCAGGGGGGTGGTGGCTACACCTTC.

This clone showed up just once. Distinct nucleotide sequences in the sample also encode this CDR3. The chain is built from TRBV11-3 and TRBJ2-3, with 7 nucleotides matching TRBD2. The germline V gene has CDR1 SGHNT and CDR2 YENEEA. Germline trimming cut 0 bases from V and 5 bases from J; bases unmatched to any gene: 2. This CDR3 comprises 14 residues. The CDR3 nucleotides are TGTGCCAGCAGCTTAGATGGCGGGGGAGATACGCAGTATTTT. This sequence encodes CASSLDGGGDTQYF.

This CDR3 is CATRERFGEGIQETQYF. The CDR3 DNA follows: TGTGCCACCAGAGAGCGGTTCGGGGAAGGGATCCAAGAGACCCAGTACTTC. This chain connects TRBV25-1 to TRBJ2-5, with D maybe TRBD2 (5 bases). The CDR3 covers 17 residues. Deletions cut 10 bases from V and 1 base from J, with 25 bases between. The germline CDR1 and CDR2 sequences are MGHDK and SYGVNS.

The V and J genes are TRBV7-2 and TRBJ2-5; TRBD2 matches 10 bases. This CDR3 contains 16 residues. V dropped 5 bases and J dropped 3; count of bases not matched to a gene: 9. Germline lookup yields CDR1 SGHTA and CDR2 FQGNSA. CDR3 in DNA: TGTGCCAGCAGCCGAAGACTAGCGGGCTCAAAAGAGACCCAGTACTTC. This translates into CASSRRLAGSKETQYF.

This chain uses TRBV19 with TRBJ2-1; D is possibly TRBD2 (6 bases). V was clipped by 7 bases and J by 8 bases, with 21 bases between them. The CDR3 sequence is 15 residues long. The V gene's germline CDR1 is LNHDA and CDR2 SQIVND (reference sequence). The CDR3 region is CASKRGAILRDEQFF. CDR3 nucleotides: TGTGCCAGTAAGCGCGGGGCCATACTACGGGATGAGCAGTTCTTC.

This clone has a handful of counts. The same CDR3 is also encoded by other DNA sequences in this sample. This chain joins TRBV5-1 and TRBJ2-2; 11 bases align to TRBD2. Germline V CDR1 and CDR2: SGHRS, YFSETQ. J was trimmed by 1 base and V by 3 bases; bases with no gene match: 2. The CDR3 loop spans 16 amino acids. The CDR3 nucleotides are TGCGCCAGCAGCTCCGGACTAGCGGGGAACACCGGGGAGCTGTTTTTT. This gives the protein CASSSGLAGNTGELFF.

This clone was observed once. The V call is TRBV7-9, the J call TRBJ2-5; 13 bases line up with TRBD2. From germline, CDR1 is SEHNR and CDR2 FQNEAQ (reference sequence). The CDR3 contains 19 residues. V lost 1 base, J lost 4 bases, and 12 bases stayed unmatched. The CDR3 reads CASSLEQLAGGQWGETQYF. CDR3 DNA sequence: TGTGCCAGCAGCTTAGAGCAACTAGCGGGAGGGCAATGGGGAGAGACCCAGTACTTC. The complete variable domain, with remaining parts taken from reference TRBV7-9 and TRBJ2-5, reads DTGVSQNPRHKITKRGQNVTFRCDPISEHNRLYWYRQTLGQGPEFLTYFQNEAQLEKSRLLSDRFSAERPKGSFSTLEIQRTEQGDSAMYLCASSLEQLAGGQWGETQYFGPGTRLLVL.

The chain links TRBV5-8 to TRBJ2-1; 11 positions agree with TRBD2. Looked up from germline, CDR1 is SGHTS and CDR2 is YDEGEE. There are 16 residues in the CDR3. Unmatched junction bases numbered 7, after V lost 1 base and J lost 7 bases. The CDR3 DNA sequence: TGTGCCAGCAGCTTGAGACTAGCGGGGCCTGGGAATGAGCAGTTCTTC. Protein: CASSLRLAGPGNEQFF.

The rearrangement joins TRBV5-6 to TRBJ2-7, with 9 nucleotides matching TRBD1. CDR1 and CDR2 from the germline V gene are SGHDT and YYEEEE. The CDR3 contains 14 residues. Trimming cost V 3 bases and J 4 bases; bases outside gene matches: 5. The CDR3 bases are TGTGCCAGCAGCTCATGGGACAGGGCGTACGAGCAGTACTTC. The encoded protein is CASSSWDRAYEQYF.

This rearrangement joins TRBV6-1 to TRBJ2-3; no definite D call. The V gene's germline CDR1 is MNHNS and CDR2 SASEGT. The V and J ends lost 5 bases and 0 bases respectively, with 6 bases between them. The CDR3 is made up of 13 amino acids. CDR3 bases: TGTGCCAGCAGTCGTGGGAGCACAGATACGCAGTATTTT. Translated: CASSRGSTDTQYF.

The rearrangement joins TRBV2 to TRBJ1-6, with 7 bases lining up with TRBD1. Trimming cost V 1 base and J 10 bases; bases outside gene matches: 7. CDR1 is SNHLY and CDR2 is FYNNEI in the germline V gene. CDR3 length: 15 residues. CDR3 DNA: TGTGCCAGCAGTGAAGAGACAGGGAGGAGGTCACCCCTCCACTTT. As protein: CASSEETGRRSPLHF.

The chain has TRBV28 and TRBJ1-5; D not certain. V lost 2 bases and J lost 6, with 8 bases in between. Germline assignment: CDR1 MDHEN and CDR2 SYDVKM. This CDR3 has 13 residues. The CDR3 loop reads CASSLGLSQPQHF. The CDR3 DNA reads TGTGCCAGCAGTTTAGGACTTTCTCAGCCCCAGCATTTT.

This clone has a single count. The chain employs TRBV29-1 and TRBJ1-1, with D uncertain. The CDR3 length is 13 residues. Trimming removed 1 base from V and 0 bases from J, with 6 bases in between. Germline CDR1 SQVTM, CDR2 ANQGSEA. The CDR3 loop is CSVEVSMNTEAFF. CDR3 nucleotides: TGCAGCGTTGAAGTTTCTATGAACACTGAAGCTTTCTTT.

This chain uses TRBV2 with TRBJ2-7, with a tentative D call TRBD2 (6 bases). This CDR3 region has 12 residues. Trimming left V 8 bases short and J 0 bases short, with 8 bases between. CDR1 is SNHLY and CDR2 is FYNNEI in the germline V gene. The CDR3 here is CASGGLSYEQYF. The CDR3 coding sequence is TGTGCCAGCGGGGGACTCTCCTACGAGCAGTACTTC.

The chain is built from TRBV4-2 and TRBJ2-2, with 10 bases aligning to TRBD1. Germline lookup yields CDR1 LGHNA and CDR2 YNFKEQ. This CDR3 is 18 amino acids long. With V trimmed by 4 bases and J by 6 bases, 14 bases remained unmatched. CDR3 DNA: TGTGCCAGCAGCCCGACCCGCTTAGACAGGGGGCGTCCCGGGGAGCTGTTTTTT. This translates into CASSPTRLDRGRPGELFF.